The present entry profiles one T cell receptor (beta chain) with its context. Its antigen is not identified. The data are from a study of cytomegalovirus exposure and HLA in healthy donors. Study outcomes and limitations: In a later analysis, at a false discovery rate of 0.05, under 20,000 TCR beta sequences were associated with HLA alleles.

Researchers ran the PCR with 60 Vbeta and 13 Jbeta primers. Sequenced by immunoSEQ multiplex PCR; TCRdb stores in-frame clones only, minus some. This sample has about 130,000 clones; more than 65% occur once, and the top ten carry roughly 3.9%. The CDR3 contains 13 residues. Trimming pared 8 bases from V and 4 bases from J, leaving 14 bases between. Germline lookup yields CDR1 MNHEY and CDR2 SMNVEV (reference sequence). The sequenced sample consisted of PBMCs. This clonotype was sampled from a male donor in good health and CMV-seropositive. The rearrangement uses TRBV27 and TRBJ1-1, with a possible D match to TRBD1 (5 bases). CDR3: CASQTPGGTEAFF. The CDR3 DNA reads TGTGCCAGCCAAACCCCCGGGGGCACTGAAGCTTTCTTT.